This section outlines one T cell receptor (beta chain) sequence together with its context. The use of a sample-barcoded 5' primer and a J-beta primer mix characterized a second PCR of roughly 7 to 11 cycles. Tagging of each cDNA molecule was performed by a template-switch adaptor with 12 random nucleotides. From the 5' RACE reads, TCRdb called clonotypes with MiXCR, one entry per CDR3 protein. Altogether 1 million or so distinct CDR3 sequences are present, under 30% being singletons, with the ten largest covering approximately 0.79%. The CDR3 covers 14 residues. Trimming took 0 bases from V and 8 from J, leaving 14 bases between them. Germline assignment: CDR1 SQVTM and CDR2 ANQGSEA. This specimen comes from a study of blood T cells in healthy people across ages. Per sample, extraction of total RNA gave at least 5.5 micrograms in every case. These data also featured in a second study, about T cells of mothers and their children.

The J gene is TRBJ2-1, the V gene TRBV29-1, with unresolved D. The sequence derives from a girl aged 2 to 9 in good health. What was sequenced was blood. CDR3 DNA sequence: TGCAGCGTTGAAGATATAGGCCCCAAGGATGAGCAGTTCTTC. Translated, it gives CSVEDIGPKDEQFF.